Shown below are 7 T cell receptor beta chains from a single sample sequenced in a study of blood T cell repertoires in COVID-19. Measured with immunoSEQ multiplex PCR; TCRdb has only the in-frame clones, and not every one. The table includes roughly 200,000 clones, around 82% detected once. Sequencing was performed on PBMCs or T cells enriched from blood (not recorded which). The receptors stem from a man aged 35 to 55 who had recovered from COVID-19.

The chain couples TRBV2 to TRBJ1-5; tentative D call: TRBD1 (5 bases). CDR1 SNHLY and CDR2 FYNNEI come from the germline V gene. The CDR3 totals 14 residues. Trimming stripped 6 bases from V and 2 bases from J, with 11 bases between. CDR3 loop: CASSREGGNQPQHF. CDR3 bases: TGTGCCAGCAGCAGGGAGGGCGGCAATCAGCCCCAGCATTTT.

V gene TRBV4-2 combines with J gene TRBJ1-1; 7 positions match TRBD1. The germline V gene encodes CDR1 LGHNA and CDR2 YNFKEQ. The length of the CDR3 is 17 residues. Trimming cost V 0 bases and J 2 bases; bases outside gene matches: 9. DNA for the CDR3: TGTGCCAGCAGCCAAGATGGGCAGGGGGAAAGAAACACTGAAGCTTTCTTT. Translated, it gives CASSQDGQGERNTEAFF.

A note on this clone: The same CDR3 arises from other DNA sequences in this sample as well. The gene calls are TRBV28 and TRBJ2-2; D unclear. The CDR3 is made up of 15 amino acids. The V gene's germline CDR1 is MDHEN and CDR2 SYDVKM. V dropped 3 bases and J dropped 1 base, with 9 bases sitting between them. The CDR3: CASSFLDGNTGELFF. The CDR3 DNA reads TGTGCCAGCAGTTTCCTAGACGGGAACACCGGGGAGCTGTTTTTT. The whole variable domain, remainder taken from reference TRBV28 and TRBJ2-2, is DVKVTQSSRYLVKRTGEKVFLECVQDMDHENMFWYRQDPGLGLRLIYFSYDVKMKEKGDIPEGYSVSREKKERFSLILESASTNQTSMYLCASSFLDGNTGELFFGEGSRLTVL.

CDR3 coding DNA: TGTGCCAGCAGCTTGGCCGGAGATAATGAAAAACTGTTTTTT. Amino acids: CASSLAGDNEKLFF. This chain connects TRBV5-6 to TRBJ1-4; no firm D call. In germline, CDR1 is SGHDT, CDR2 YYEEEE. The CDR3 is made up of 14 amino acids. The germline V and J ends were trimmed by 0 bases and 4 bases, with 7 bases remaining between them.

The V gene is TRBV6-2 or TRBV6-3, the J gene TRBJ1-2; D remains ambiguous. Germline V CDR1 and CDR2: MNHEY, SVGEGT. Trimming took off 5 bases at V and 8 bases at J, with 12 bases between the two ends. There are 12 residues in the CDR3. The CDR3 DNA follows: TGTGCCAGCAGTCGGGAAGGCTTGGGCTACACCTTC. Its translation is CASSREGLGYTF.

The V and J genes are TRBV9 and TRBJ1-2; tentative D call: TRBD1 (5 bases). The V and J ends lost 0 bases and 4 bases respectively, with 16 bases between them. The CDR3 spans 16 residues. Germline V CDR1 and CDR2: SGDLS, YYNGEE. This chain's CDR3 is CASSVDSGLGAYGYTF. CDR3 bases: TGTGCCAGCAGCGTAGATTCAGGGCTCGGTGCCTATGGCTACACCTTC.

The genes are TRBV28 and TRBJ2-2, with TRBD1 matching over 9 bases. The germline gives CDR1 MDHEN, CDR2 SYDVKM. This CDR3 comprises 18 residues. J lost 0 bases, V lost 3 bases, and 8 bases had no gene match. The CDR3 sequence is CASSFVDRGYTNTGELFF. CDR3 DNA: TGTGCCAGCAGTTTTGTCGACAGGGGGTATACGAACACCGGGGAGCTGTTTTTT.